The entry below gives a single T cell receptor beta chain sequence along with its context. Its antigen remains unknown. A far larger clone lies a single base away; this is likely a read error. The CDR3 sequence is 15 residues long. The germline CDR1 and CDR2 sequences are SGHAT and FQNNGV. Each donor was a Caucasian adult residing in Nashville, Tennessee. Genomic DNA per cell subset filled all wells of several immunoSEQ plates. Assay used: immunoSEQ multiplex PCR; TCRdb lists only in-frame clones, some missing. The table has a few hundred thousand clones, roughly 84% seen once. This specimen comes from a study of shared clonotypes between healthy human individuals. The study, taken as a whole, reports: Measured sharing among donors was expected to vary with sequencing depth. Generation probabilities were higher for clonotypes shared across all four sorted-subset donors than for unshared ones.

Sequencing was done on a sample of memory CD8+ T cells sorted from blood. Subset meaning: CD45RO+ cells pooled with CCR7-negative TemRA cells. This chain connects TRBV11-2 to TRBJ2-5; D may be TRBD1 or TRBD2 (5 bases each). The receptor was isolated from a man aged 18 to 35 in good health. DNA of the CDR3: TGTGTCAGCAGCTTTCAGGGACGATGGGTAGAGACCCAGTACTTC. Protein sequence: CVSSFQGRWVETQYF.